These T cell receptor beta chains were read from a single sample in a study of blood T cell repertoires in COVID-19. Clones were read by immunoSEQ multiplex PCR, and TCRdb kept only the in-frame ones, dropping some. The sample carries around 250,000 clones, approximately 83% recorded once. The sample was PBMCs or T cells enriched from blood (not recorded which). The receptors were gathered from a woman aged 45-65 years who had recovered from COVID-19. CDR3s include the opening cysteine and the closing phenylalanine or tryptophan. D genes are given only for firm matches. The size entry is marked missing in some rows and otherwise reads once, few, many or a size class.

>TRBV5-8|TRBJ1-5|.|.
CASSLLAGPLSNQPQHF
TGTGCCAGCAGCTTGCTTGCGGGCCCCCTGAGCAATCAGCCCCAGCATTTT
>TRBV5-4|TRBJ1-2|.|.
CASSLGQDYGYTF
TGTGCCAGCAGCTTGGGACAGGACTATGGCTACACCTTC
>TRBV3-1/TRBV3-2|TRBJ1-2|TRBD1|.
CASSPISTGEDYGYTF
TGTGCCAGCAGCCCTATATCGACAGGGGAGGACTATGGCTACACCTTC
>TRBV5-1|TRBJ1-2|.|.
CASSLAGEEGYTF
TGCGCCAGCAGCTTGGCCGGGGAAGAGGGCTACACCTTC
>TRBV4-1|TRBJ2-3|TRBD2|.
CASRLLAGSTDTQYF
TGCGCCAGCAGGCTACTAGCGGGGAGCACAGATACGCAGTATTTT
>TRBV13|TRBJ2-4|.|.
CASSRRLENIQYF
TGTGCCAGCAGCCGCCGACTAGAAAACATTCAGTACTTC
>TRBV27|TRBJ2-1|TRBD2|.
CASSYGGYSGRKDNEQFF
TGTGCCAGCAGTTATGGTGGATATAGCGGGAGAAAGGACAATGAGCAGTTCTTC
>TRBV5-4|TRBJ2-1|TRBD2|.
CASSTGTSEYNEQFF
TGTGCCAGCAGCACCGGGACTAGCGAGTACAATGAGCAGTTCTTC
>TRBV19|TRBJ2-7|TRBD2|.
CASSLRLAGGNEQYF
TGTGCCAGTAGTCTCCGACTAGCGGGAGGAAACGAGCAGTACTTC
>TRBV7-9|TRBJ2-1|.|.
CASSFYSEQFF
TGTGCCAGCAGCTTTTACAGCGAGCAGTTCTTC
>TRBV19|TRBJ1-5|.|.
CASSIDGNQPQHF
TGTGCCAGTAGTATAGACGGCAATCAGCCCCAGCATTTT
>TRBV28|TRBJ1-2|TRBD1|.
CASTSGGLRGYTF
TGTGCCAGCACCTCAGGGGGGTTGCGGGGCTACACCTTC
>TRBV18|TRBJ1-2|TRBD1|.
CASSLTGTERDYGYTF
TGTGCCAGCTCACTAACCGGGACAGAGCGAGACTATGGCTACACCTTC
>TRBV28|TRBJ1-4|TRBD1|.
CASSLFSDRGPNEKLFF
TGTGCCAGCAGTTTATTTTCGGACAGGGGCCCTAATGAAAAACTGTTTTTT
>TRBV28|TRBJ2-1|.|once
CATTRMTGLNYNEQFF
TGTGCCACCACCAGAATGACAGGCCTAAACTACAATGAGCAGTTCTTC
>TRBV6-5|TRBJ1-5|TRBD1|.
CASSRDRPSNQPQHF
TGTGCCAGCAGTCGGGACAGACCAAGCAATCAGCCCCAGCATTTT
>TRBV18|TRBJ1-1|TRBD1|.
CASSPRTGGPEAFF
TGTGCCAGCTCACCAAGAACAGGGGGGCCTGAAGCTTTCTTT
>TRBV28|TRBJ1-4|.|.
CASSMGGALTTNEKLFF
TGTGCCAGCAGCATGGGGGGGGCCTTGACAACTAATGAAAAACTGTTTTTT
>TRBV5-8|TRBJ1-5|.|.
CASSLRARANQPQHF
TGTGCCAGCAGCTTAAGAGCCCGTGCCAATCAGCCCCAGCATTTT
>TRBV23-1|TRBJ2-7|.|.
CASSLTGRRASYEQYF
TGCGCCAGCAGTCTTACCGGACGCAGGGCATCCTACGAGCAGTACTTC
>TRBV4-2|TRBJ2-1|TRBD2|.
CASSQATSGGRNEQFF
TGTGCCAGCAGCCAAGCCACTAGCGGGGGGAGGAATGAGCAGTTCTTC
>TRBV9|TRBJ2-1|.|.
CASSQGSSYNEQFF
TGTGCCAGCAGTCAGGGTAGCTCCTACAATGAGCAGTTCTTC
>TRBV18|TRBJ2-7|TRBD1|.
CASSPAQGYEQYF
TGTGCCAGCTCACCCGCACAGGGGTACGAGCAGTACTTC
>TRBV21-1|TRBJ1-2|.|.
CASNIPGGNYGYTF
TGTGCCAGCAACATACCAGGGGGGAACTATGGCTACACCTTC
>TRBV9|TRBJ2-1|TRBD2|.
CASSGVAGGPFYNEQFF
TGTGCCAGCAGCGGCGTAGCGGGAGGGCCATTCTACAATGAGCAGTTCTTC
>TRBV27|TRBJ2-7|TRBD2|.
CASQGTSGTPSYEQYF
TGTGCCAGCCAAGGGACTAGCGGGACCCCCTCCTACGAGCAGTACTTC
>TRBV4-1|TRBJ2-3|TRBD2|.
CASRLAGVGTDTQYF
TGCGCCAGCCGACTAGCGGGAGTTGGAACAGATACGCAGTATTTT
>TRBV6-5|TRBJ1-1|TRBD1|.
CASWRDRGITEAFF
TGTGCCAGCTGGCGGGACAGGGGTATCACTGAAGCTTTCTTT
>TRBV7-3|TRBJ2-5|TRBD1|.
CASSSQTGGWGETQYF
TGTGCCAGCAGCTCCCAAACAGGGGGCTGGGGAGAGACCCAGTACTTC
>TRBV28|TRBJ1-2|TRBD1|.
CASSSRTGRINYGYTF
TGTGCCAGCAGTTCCAGGACAGGGCGGATTAACTATGGCTACACCTTC
>TRBV6-5|TRBJ1-2|.|few
CASSWAGVIDGYTF
TGTGCCAGCAGTTGGGCAGGGGTTATAGATGGCTACACCTTC
>TRBV21-1|TRBJ2-7|.|.
CASTRGYSYEQYF
TGTGCCAGCACCAGGGGGTATTCCTACGAGCAGTACTTC
>TRBV2|TRBJ2-5|TRBD2|.
CASSGQTSEETQYF
TGTGCCAGCAGTGGCCAGACTAGCGAAGAGACCCAGTACTTC
>TRBV9|TRBJ2-1|TRBD2|.
CASSGFRSSGAYNEQFF
TGTGCCAGCAGCGGATTCAGATCGAGCGGGGCCTACAATGAGCAGTTCTTC
>TRBV5-8|TRBJ2-3|.|.
CASDLVPLRLDADTQYF
TGTGCCAGCGATTTAGTCCCTTTGCGACTAGACGCAGATACGCAGTATTTT
>TRBV27|TRBJ1-1|.|once
CASRRSLGNTEAFF
TGTGCCAGCAGAAGAAGCCTCGGGAACACTGAAGCTTTCTTT
>TRBV9|TRBJ2-1|.|.
CASSVGTSGGNEQFF
TGTGCCAGCAGCGTGGGAACTTCCGGGGGCAATGAGCAGTTCTTC
>TRBV29-1|TRBJ2-7|.|.
CSVEGWLAESYEQYF
TGCAGCGTTGAGGGGTGGCTAGCAGAATCCTACGAGCAGTACTTC
>TRBV5-1|TRBJ1-1|.|.
CVSRGGGSNTEAFF
TGCGTTAGCAGGGGTGGAGGGTCGAACACTGAAGCTTTCTTT
>TRBV19|TRBJ1-1|.|.
CASSTPRAGHTEAFF
TGTGCCAGTAGTACTCCCCGGGCAGGGCACACTGAAGCTTTCTTT
>TRBV2|TRBJ2-7|TRBD2|once
CASIGGGAYYEQYF
TGTGCCAGCATAGGCGGGGGGGCCTACTACGAGCAGTACTTC
>TRBV28|TRBJ1-6|.|.
CASSFPVTVVKTYNSPLHF
TGTGCCAGCAGTTTTCCCGTTACAGTTGTGAAAACCTATAATTCACCCCTCCACTTT
>TRBV6-5|TRBJ1-3|TRBD1|few
CATSTGGSGNTIYF
TGTGCCACCTCAACAGGGGGCAGTGGAAACACCATATATTTT
>TRBV27|TRBJ2-5|TRBD1|once
CASSPGLGQGVAETQYF
TGTGCCAGCAGCCCTGGTTTAGGACAGGGGGTGGCAGAGACCCAGTACTTC
>TRBV6-6|TRBJ2-4|.|.
CASSYSEGSAKNIQYF
TGTGCCAGCAGTTACTCGGAGGGAAGCGCCAAAAACATTCAGTACTTC
>TRBV27|TRBJ2-2|TRBD1|.
CASSRAGTGGAGELFF
TGTGCCAGCAGTCGCGCCGGGACAGGGGGGGCCGGGGAGCTGTTTTTT
>TRBV6-5|TRBJ1-2|TRBD1|.
CASSTGTGGRYGYTF
TGTGCCAGCAGTACTGGTACAGGGGGCCGATATGGCTACACCTTC